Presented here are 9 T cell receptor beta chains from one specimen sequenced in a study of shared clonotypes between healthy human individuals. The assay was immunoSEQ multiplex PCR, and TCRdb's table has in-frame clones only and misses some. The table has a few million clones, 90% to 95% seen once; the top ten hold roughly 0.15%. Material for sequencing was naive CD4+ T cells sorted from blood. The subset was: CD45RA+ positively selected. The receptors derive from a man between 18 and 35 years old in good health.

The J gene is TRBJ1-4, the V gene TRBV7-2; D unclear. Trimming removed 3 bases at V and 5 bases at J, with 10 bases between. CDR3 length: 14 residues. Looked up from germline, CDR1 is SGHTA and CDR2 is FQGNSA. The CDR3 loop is CASSLDGRNEKLFF. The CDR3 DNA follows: TGTGCCAGCAGCTTGGACGGCCGAAATGAAAAACTGTTTTTT.

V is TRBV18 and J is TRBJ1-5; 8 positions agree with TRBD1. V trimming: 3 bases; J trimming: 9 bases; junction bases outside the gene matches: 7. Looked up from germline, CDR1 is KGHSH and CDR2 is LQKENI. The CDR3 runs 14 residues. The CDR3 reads CASSPSRGLPPQHF. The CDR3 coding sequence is TGTGCCAGCTCACCCTCCAGGGGGCTCCCGCCCCAGCATTTT. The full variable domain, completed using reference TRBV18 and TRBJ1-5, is NAGVMQNPRHLVRRRGQEARLRCSPMKGHSHVYWYRQLPEEGLKFMVYLQKENIIDESGMPKERFSAEFPKEGPSILRIQQVVRGDSAAYFCASSPSRGLPPQHFGDGTRLSIL.

CDR3: CASSGWTGADQPQHF. The CDR3 DNA follows: TGTGCCAGCAGTGGATGGACGGGGGCGGATCAGCCCCAGCATTTT. This chain uses TRBV6-1 with TRBJ1-5; maybe TRBD1 (6 bases). Germline CDR1 reads MNHNS; CDR2 reads SASEGT. Between the trimmed V and J ends, which lost 4 bases and 5 bases, there was a span of 15 bases. The CDR3 is made up of 15 amino acids.

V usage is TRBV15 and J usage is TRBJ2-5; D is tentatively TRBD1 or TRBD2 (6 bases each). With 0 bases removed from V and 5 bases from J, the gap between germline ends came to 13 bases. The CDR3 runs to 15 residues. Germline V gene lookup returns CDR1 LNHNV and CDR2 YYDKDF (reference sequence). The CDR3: CATSRDLGGHETQYF. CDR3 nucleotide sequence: TGTGCCACCAGCAGAGATCTAGGGGGGCACGAGACCCAGTACTTC.

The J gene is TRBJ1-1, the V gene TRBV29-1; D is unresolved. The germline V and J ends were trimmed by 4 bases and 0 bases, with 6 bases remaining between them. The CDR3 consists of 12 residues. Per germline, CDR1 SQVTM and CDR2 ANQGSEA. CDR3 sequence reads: CSVAQLNTEAFF. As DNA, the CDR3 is TGCAGCGTTGCACAGCTGAACACTGAAGCTTTCTTT.

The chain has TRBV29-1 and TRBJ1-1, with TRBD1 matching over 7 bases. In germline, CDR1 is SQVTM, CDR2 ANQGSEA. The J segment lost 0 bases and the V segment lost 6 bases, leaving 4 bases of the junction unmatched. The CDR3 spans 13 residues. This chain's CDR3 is CSVQGQMNTEAFF. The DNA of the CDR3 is TGCAGCGTGCAGGGACAGATGAACACTGAAGCTTTCTTT.

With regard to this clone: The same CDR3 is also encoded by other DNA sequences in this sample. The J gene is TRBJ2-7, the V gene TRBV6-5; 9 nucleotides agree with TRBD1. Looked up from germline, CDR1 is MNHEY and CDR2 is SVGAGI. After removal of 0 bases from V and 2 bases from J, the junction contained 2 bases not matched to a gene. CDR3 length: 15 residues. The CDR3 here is CASSYSGTGPYEQYF. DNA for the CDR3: TGTGCCAGCAGTTACTCAGGGACAGGGCCCTACGAGCAGTACTTC.

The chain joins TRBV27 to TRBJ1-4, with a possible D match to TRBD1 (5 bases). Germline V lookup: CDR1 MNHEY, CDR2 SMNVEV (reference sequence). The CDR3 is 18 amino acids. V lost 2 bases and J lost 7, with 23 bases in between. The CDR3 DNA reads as TGTGCCAGCAGTTTAACCCCCCTAATAAGGGACGGGCGTGAAAAACTGTTTTTT. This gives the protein CASSLTPLIRDGREKLFF.

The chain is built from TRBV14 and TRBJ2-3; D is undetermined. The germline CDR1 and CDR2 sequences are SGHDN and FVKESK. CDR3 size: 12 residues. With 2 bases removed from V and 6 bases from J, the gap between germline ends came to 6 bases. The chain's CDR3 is CASSQMRDTQYF. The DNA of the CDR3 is TGTGCCAGCAGCCAAATGAGGGATACGCAGTATTTT.